Listed here are 22 T cell receptor beta chains from one sample, sequenced in a study of blood T cell repertoires in COVID-19. Sequencing was performed with immunoSEQ multiplex PCR; in TCRdb, only in-frame clones are kept and a portion is missing. The sample holds 70,000 or so clones; 79% are singletons and the top ten take 16%. The sequenced material came from peripheral blood. These receptors originate from a man between 60 and 70 years old with acute or convalescent COVID-19.

V gene TRBV6-6 combines with J gene TRBJ1-1, with 9 positions matching TRBD1. The CDR3 contains 15 residues. After removal of 2 bases from V and 4 bases from J, the junction contained 5 bases not matched to a gene. Germline V gives CDR1 MNHNY, CDR2 SVGAGI (reference sequence). The CDR3 DNA sequence: TGTGCCAGCAGTTACAGACAGGGGGGGGCCACTGAAGCTTTCTTT. It translates to CASSYRQGGATEAFF.

The chain joins TRBV27 to TRBJ2-2; TRBD2 is a possible D gene (5 bases). The V gene's germline CDR1 is MNHEY and CDR2 SMNVEV (reference sequence). V lost 7 bases, J lost 0 bases, and 9 bases lay in between. The CDR3 has 14 residues. The CDR3 loop is CASTLGANTGELFF. The DNA of the CDR3 is TGTGCCAGCACCCTCGGGGCGAACACCGGGGAGCTGTTTTTT.

The rearrangement joins TRBV23-1 to TRBJ2-1, with 11 bases aligning to TRBD1. TRBV23-1 is reported as an ORF; its role is uncertain. This CDR3 has 16 amino acids. Unmatched junction bases numbered 4, after V lost 2 bases and J lost 4 bases. DNA for the CDR3: TGCGCCAGCAGTCAAGATGGACAGGGGGCGTACAATGAGCAGTTCTTC. Translation gives CASSQDGQGAYNEQFF.

J is TRBJ2-1 and V is TRBV5-1; TRBD1 matches at 11 bases. Germline V CDR1 and CDR2: SGHRS, YFSETQ. The CDR3 runs 16 residues. Trimming at V came to 4 bases and at J to 4 bases, leaving 7 bases not matched to a gene. In nucleotides, the CDR3 is TGCGCCAGCAGCACTTCCGGGACAGGGGGTTACAATGAGCAGTTCTTC. Protein product: CASSTSGTGGYNEQFF.

CDR3 nucleotides: TGTGCCAGCAGCCCTGCCCTGGGGGGCTACGAGCAGTACTTC. Its protein product is CASSPALGGYEQYF. The chain couples TRBV7-2 to TRBJ2-7; D is perhaps TRBD2 (6 bases). The germline gives CDR1 SGHTA, CDR2 FQGNSA. This CDR3 has 14 amino acids. Trimming left V 5 bases short and J 3 bases short, with 14 bases between. The complete variable domain, with remaining parts taken from reference TRBV7-2 and TRBJ2-7, reads GAGVSQSPSNKVTEKGKDVELRCDPISGHTALYWYRQSLGQGLEFLIYFQGNSAPDKSGLPSDRFSAERTGGSVSTLTIQRTQQEDSAVYLCASSPALGGYEQYFGPGTRLTVT.

V is TRBV18 and J is TRBJ2-3, with 8 bases fitting TRBD2. The germline V gene has CDR1 KGHSH and CDR2 LQKENI. Trimming removed 1 base from V and 1 base from J; junction bases left unmatched: 4. CDR3 length: 16 amino acids. The DNA of the CDR3 is TGTGCCAGCTCACCACAGCGGGGGAAAGGCACAGATACGCAGTATTTT. Amino acids: CASSPQRGKGTDTQYF.

The chain couples TRBV6-5 to TRBJ2-7, with D possibly being TRBD1 (5 bases). This CDR3 comprises 13 residues. The ends were cut back, 6 bases at V and 0 bases at J, with 9 bases in the middle. Germline CDR1 and CDR2: MNHEY and SVGAGI. DNA of the CDR3: TGTGCCAGCAGGAAAGGGGTCTCCTACGAGCAGTACTTC. It yields the protein CASRKGVSYEQYF.

This rearrangement joins TRBV30 to TRBJ2-7; 7 bases agree with TRBD1. Losses at the gene ends were 5 bases for V and 2 bases for J; bases not matched to a gene: 9. The CDR3 runs 14 residues. Germline V gives CDR1 GTSNPN, CDR2 SVGIG (reference sequence). As DNA, the CDR3 is TGTGCCTGGGGTGCCGGGACAGCCCCCTACGAGCAGTACTTC. Translation: CAWGAGTAPYEQYF.

Concerning this clone: A read error may be the cause here, since a much bigger clone is one base away. Distinct nucleotide sequences in the sample also encode this CDR3. V gene TRBV5-1 combines with J gene TRBJ1-2, with D uncertain. CDR1 and CDR2 from the germline V gene are SGHRS and YFSETQ. The CDR3 loop spans 14 amino acids. The CDR3 region has the DNA TGTGCCAGCAGCCCGTCGGAGTTGGGTCATGGCTACACCTTC. The encoded protein is CASSPSELGHGYTF.

The chain has TRBV5-6 and TRBJ1-2; no clear D. The CDR3 sequence is 13 residues long. Germline V gene lookup returns CDR1 SGHDT and CDR2 YYEEEE. The V end lost 0 bases, the J end lost 4 bases, and 7 bases lay between the germline ends. Here the CDR3 reads CASSLAQLYGYTF. The CDR3 DNA follows: TGTGCCAGCAGCTTGGCACAGCTCTATGGCTACACCTTC.

The chain couples TRBV5-1 to TRBJ2-3; TRBD2 agrees at 9 bases. Germline CDR1 reads SGHRS; CDR2 reads YFSETQ. The CDR3 contains 15 residues. The V segment lost 4 bases and the J segment 3 bases; nucleotides outside the gene matches: 6. In nucleotides, the CDR3 is TGCGCCAGCAGCAGAGCGGGGGGCAGGACAGATACGCAGTATTTT. Protein product: CASSRAGGRTDTQYF.

The chain uses TRBV27 and TRBJ1-5; weak D call: TRBD1 (6 bases). Germline CDR1 and CDR2: MNHEY and SMNVEV (reference sequence). The CDR3 totals 14 residues. Trimming stripped 2 bases from V and 1 base from J, with 6 bases between. The CDR3 loop reads CASSLRGSNQPQHF. DNA of the CDR3: TGTGCCAGCAGTTTAAGGGGGAGCAATCAGCCCCAGCATTTT.

The V gene is TRBV6-5, the J gene TRBJ1-2; TRBD1 agrees at 8 bases. The germline V gene has CDR1 MNHEY and CDR2 SVGAGI. Losses at the gene ends were 7 bases for V and 5 bases for J; bases not matched to a gene: 9. The CDR3 is made up of 14 amino acids. The CDR3 DNA reads as TGTGCCAGCACTAATGACAGGGGCCTATATGGCTACACCTTC. Residues: CASTNDRGLYGYTF.

This chain connects TRBV27 to TRBJ2-5; D perhaps matches TRBD2 (7 bases). Germline CDR1 MNHEY, CDR2 SMNVEV (reference sequence). The CDR3 length is 16 residues. V was clipped by 6 bases and J by 5 bases, with 22 bases between them. Here the CDR3 reads CASRTNMRGRAETQYF. Here the CDR3 DNA reads TGTGCCAGCAGAACCAATATGCGGGGGCGGGCGGAGACCCAGTACTTC.

The gene calls are TRBV6-5 and TRBJ2-7; a possible D gene is TRBD1 (6 bases). V lost 6 bases to trimming and J lost 0 bases, with 9 bases between them. From germline, CDR1 is MNHEY and CDR2 SVGAGI. The CDR3 extends over 13 amino acids. CDR3 DNA: TGTGCCAGCAGCCAGGGGACCTCCTACGAGCAGTACTTC. This sequence encodes CASSQGTSYEQYF.

The chain uses TRBV5-1 and TRBJ2-3; 13 nucleotides match TRBD2. The CDR3 totals 16 residues. V was pared by 4 bases and J by 0 bases, with 2 bases of the junction left unmatched. Germline V gene lookup returns CDR1 SGHRS and CDR2 YFSETQ. Written as DNA, the CDR3 is TGCGCCAGCAGCGCGGGACTAGCGGGGAGCACAGATACGCAGTATTTT. Translating it yields CASSAGLAGSTDTQYF.

The chain links TRBV7-2 to TRBJ1-2, with a tentative D call TRBD1 (5 bases). Germline CDR1 SGHTA, CDR2 FQGNSA. The CDR3 contains 16 residues. Trimming shortened V by 2 bases and J by 3 bases, and 16 bases separated the two germline ends. The CDR3 reads CASSLLGSQGDYGYTF. In DNA form, the CDR3 reads TGTGCCAGCAGCTTATTGGGGTCCCAGGGCGACTATGGCTACACCTTC.

The V and J genes are TRBV3-1 (or the pseudogene TRBV3-2) and TRBJ1-2; D perhaps matches TRBD1 (6 bases). V was pared by 4 bases and J by 2 bases, with 14 bases between. CDR3 length: 15 residues. CDR1 is LGHDT, CDR2 YNNKEL, per germline (reference sequence). CDR3 residues: CASSPKGHRNYGYTF. The CDR3 nucleotides are TGTGCCAGCAGCCCCAAGGGACACCGAAACTATGGCTACACCTTC.

V and J are TRBV7-9 and TRBJ1-1, with D perhaps matching TRBD1 (5 bases). Germline V gene sequence: CDR1 SEHNR, CDR2 FQNEAQ (reference sequence). This CDR3 comprises 13 residues. Trimming removed 1 base from V and 4 bases from J, with 7 bases in between. This CDR3 reads CASSLGGGTEAFF. CDR3 in DNA: TGTGCCAGCAGCTTAGGGGGCGGCACTGAAGCTTTCTTT. The entire variable domain, with the rest obtained from reference TRBV7-9 and TRBJ1-1, is as follows: DTGVSQNPRHKITKRGQNVTFRCDPISEHNRLYWYRQTLGQGPEFLTYFQNEAQLEKSRLLSDRFSAERPKGSFSTLEIQRTEQGDSAMYLCASSLGGGTEAFFGQGTRLTVV.

The CDR3 region is CASSLNPRSREANYGYTF. In DNA, the CDR3 is TGTGCCAGCAGCTTAAACCCAAGAAGCAGGGAAGCTAACTATGGCTACACCTTC. This chain uses TRBV11-2 with TRBJ1-2; D possibly corresponds to TRBD1 (5 bases). Germline V lookup: CDR1 SGHAT, CDR2 FQNNGV. There are 18 residues in the CDR3. V lost 2 bases to trimming and J lost 0 bases, with 19 bases between them.

The gene calls are TRBV28 and TRBJ2-1, with TRBD2 identical over 12 bases. With 4 bases clipped from V and 6 bases from J, the junction kept 7 bases outside the gene matches. Per the germline V gene, CDR1 is MDHEN and CDR2 is SYDVKM. This CDR3 comprises 16 residues. CDR3 protein: CASSSPGLAGTNEQFF. The DNA of the CDR3 is TGTGCCAGCAGTTCACCCGGACTAGCGGGGACCAATGAGCAGTTCTTC. The full variable domain, with the rest looked up from reference TRBV28 and TRBJ2-1, is DVKVTQSSRYLVKRTGEKVFLECVQDMDHENMFWYRQDPGLGLRLIYFSYDVKMKEKGDIPEGYSVSREKKERFSLILESASTNQTSMYLCASSSPGLAGTNEQFFGPGTRLTVL.

V is TRBV29-1 and J is TRBJ1-5; D may be TRBD1 (5 bases). The germline V gene has CDR1 SQVTM and CDR2 ANQGSEA. V shed 4 bases and J shed 5 bases, with 6 bases lying between them. The CDR3 runs to 11 residues. CDR3 DNA: TGCAGCGTTGGGGGGGATCAGCCCCAGCATTTT. Protein product: CSVGGDQPQHF. Using reference TRBV29-1 and TRBJ1-5 for the parts outside the CDR3, the full variable domain is SAVISQKPSRDICQRGTSLTIQCQVDSQVTMMFWYRQQPGQSLTLIATANQGSEATYESGFVIDKFPISRPNLTFSTLTVSNMSPEDSSIYLCSVGGDQPQHFGDGTRLSIL.